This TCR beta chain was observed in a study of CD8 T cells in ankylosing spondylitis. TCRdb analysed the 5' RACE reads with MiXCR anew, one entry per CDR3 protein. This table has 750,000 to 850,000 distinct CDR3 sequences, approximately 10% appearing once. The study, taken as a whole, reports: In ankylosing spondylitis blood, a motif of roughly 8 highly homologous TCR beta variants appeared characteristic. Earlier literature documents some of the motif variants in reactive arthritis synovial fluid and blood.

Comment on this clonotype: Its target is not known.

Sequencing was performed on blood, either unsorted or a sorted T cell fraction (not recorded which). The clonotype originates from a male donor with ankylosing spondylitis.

CDR3: CASKVAGQETQYF. The CDR3 DNA sequence: TGCGCCAGCAAGGTAGCGGGCCAAGAGACCCAGTACTTC. The chain couples TRBV5-1 to TRBJ2-5; 7 positions agree with TRBD2. The CDR3 spans 13 residues. Per germline, CDR1 SGHRS and CDR2 YFSETQ. V lost 6 bases and J lost 1; bases outside the gene matches: 3.